These T cell receptor beta chains were read from a single sample in a study of Tregs in tolerant kidney transplant recipients. Profiled with immunoSEQ multiplex PCR; TCRdb holds only in-frame clones, not every one. The sample contains about 83,000 clones, 95% to 98% of which appear only once. The source was CD4+ T cells from blood, collected before the transplant. All receptors come from a human donor who received a combined kidney and bone marrow transplant. CDR3s leave out the opening cysteine and the closing phenylalanine or tryptophan. The listing skips clone size in some rows; elsewhere it reads once, few, many or a size class.

v_call	j_call	clone_size	cdr3_aa
TRBV18	TRBJ2-3	NA	ASSPFTDTQY
TRBV18	TRBJ2-3	once	ASSPSGKTDTQY
TRBV11-3	TRBJ2-1	NA	ASSKAQYNEQF
TRBV28	TRBJ1-2	NA	ASKQTGDYGYT
TRBV19	TRBJ2-1	once	ASKGTSAFYNEQF
TRBV7-2	TRBJ2-3	NA	ASSPTGTDTQY
TRBV6-5	TRBJ2-7	NA	ASSYTGGGYEQY
TRBV5-1	TRBJ1-1	NA	ASSPTTENTEAF
TRBV7-8	TRBJ2-2	NA	ASSLESTGNTGELF
TRBV9	TRBJ2-2	NA	ASSVRDRGYTGELF
TRBV5-1	TRBJ1-4	NA	ASSSAGQDEKLF
TRBV12-5	TRBJ1-1	NA	ASNRELNTEAF
TRBV11-2	TRBJ1-6	NA	ASSPNRAVGSPLH
TRBV29-1	TRBJ2-5	NA	SVDSLVPRQETQY
TRBV9	TRBJ2-3	NA	ASSVRSSGGDTQY
TRBV27	TRBJ2-2	NA	ASSPLRNSGELF
TRBV6-5	TRBJ1-2	NA	ASSALGTGGYGYT
TRBV9	TRBJ1-1	NA	ASSATVNTEAF
TRBV5-1	TRBJ2-7	NA	ASSLDRGPPYEQY
TRBV21-1	TRBJ2-1	NA	ASTKGTSGGAFNEQF
TRBV5-4	TRBJ2-7	NA	ASSLEGMSVTYEQY
TRBV20-1	TRBJ2-3	NA	SAPSTDTQY
TRBV19	TRBJ2-7	once	ASSGTSGSLAYEQY
TRBV9	TRBJ2-5	NA	ASSSAGQETQY
TRBV7-9	TRBJ1-2	NA	ASSQVYGYT
TRBV9	TRBJ2-7	NA	ASSPILAGVYEQY
TRBV28	TRBJ1-5	NA	ASSLEIRSSNQPQH
TRBV11-3	TRBJ2-7	NA	ASSPRSPGASYEQY
TRBV7-2	TRBJ2-3	NA	ASSRPGLLSTDTQY
TRBV11-3	TRBJ1-1	NA	ASSLGWGPNTEAF
TRBV4-1	TRBJ2-5	NA	ASSQDQGELAGGPRETQY
TRBV7-2	TRBJ2-3	NA	ASSLGNRVWDTQY
TRBV2	TRBJ1-2	NA	ASLSNPNYGYT
TRBV7-9	TRBJ1-1	NA	ASSRKGKTVNTEAF
TRBV19	TRBJ2-5	NA	ASSIAGGSETQY
TRBV7-2	TRBJ2-3	NA	ASSRQIAGGTDTQY
TRBV6-1	TRBJ1-1	NA	ASSVNRGLDTEAF
TRBV19	TRBJ1-2	NA	ASSINRPYGRGYT
TRBV30	TRBJ2-1	NA	AGRLATPPGEQF
TRBV28	TRBJ1-5	NA	ASSSPAGTYQPQH
TRBV7-2	TRBJ2-6	once	ASSWTSDSSGANVLT
TRBV5-5	TRBJ2-1	NA	ASSAGVVAYNEQF
TRBV5-1	TRBJ2-1	NA	ASSFLRDRGVDEQF
TRBV13	TRBJ2-1	NA	ASSLDPGLNEQF
TRBV11-2	TRBJ2-7	NA	ASSLEAGQGYEQY
TRBV7-2	TRBJ2-1	NA	ASSPSSGANNEQF
TRBV19	TRBJ2-5	NA	ASTWHKGEETQY
TRBV6-4	TRBJ1-5	NA	ASSEQGALIPQPQH
TRBV11-2	TRBJ1-1	NA	ASSPLVNVLRRGSTEAF
TRBV5-1	TRBJ1-1	NA	ASSVLSGVRSEAF
TRBV19	TRBJ2-5	NA	ASSRIMGGQETQY
TRBV5-6	TRBJ1-1	NA	ASSTDREGALAF
TRBV6-6	TRBJ2-7	NA	ASSVQGHFYEQY